This T cell receptor (beta chain) was retrieved from a study of blood T cells in healthy people across ages. A note on this clonotype: The junction differs from germline at one of its ends, possibly a read error.

This CDR3 is built from 14 residues. With a J-beta primer mix and a sample-barcoded 5' primer, a second PCR ran about 6 to 11 cycles. TCRdb analysed the 5' RACE reads with MiXCR anew, one entry per CDR3 protein. The repertoire has 1,300,000 or so distinct CDR3 sequences, roughly 64% of them found once; the top ten carry 6.5% to 8.5%. This receptor was identified in a young man in good health. The rearrangement joins TRBV12-3 or TRBV12-4 to TRBJ2-3; D is perhaps TRBD1 (5 bases). The sample consisted of blood. The CDR3 nucleotides read TGTGCCAGCAGCCCGAGACAGCCCACAGATACGGAGTATTTT. Its protein is CASSPRQPTDTEYF.